Listed here is a single T cell receptor beta chain. This clonotype was seen ten or more times. It has no known antigen specificity. Per-base qualities were not stored, and no clone one base away is much larger. Measured from the cysteine to the phenylalanine, the CDR3 is 17 residues long. Only the CDR3 region is kept as DNA, spanning 51 bases read in frame from base 1. V trim: 3 bases; J trim: 2 bases; unmatched bases: 10. CDR1 and CDR2 (DFQATT, SNEGSKA) derive from the germline V gene (reference sequence). The data are from a study of low-dose radiotherapy and immunotherapy resistance in tumors (dated 2022 in TCRdb). Broadly, across the study: Patients in Cohort 1 were given 0.5 Gy per fraction every 2 weeks, and the prescribed total PTV dose was 6.5 Gy. Cyclophosphamide 200 mg/m2 was administered intravenously every two weeks, one day before each radiation and immunotherapy administration. Patients took aspirin 300 mg orally once daily for four cycles, starting on cycle 1 day 1. Trial participants were not randomized into treatment groups. Nivolumab was administered intravenously as a 240 mg flat dose every two weeks, and ipilimumab was administered intravenously at 1 mg/kg every six weeks. Eight patients were included in the translational analysis, namely three from the first dose cohort plus the first five from the second dose cohort. For Cohort 2, the dose was 1 Gy per fraction given every two weeks, adding up to 13 Gy in total across 26 weeks.

For sequencing, an Illumina HiSeq 2500 was employed. Superscript III and a set of TRAV- and TRBV-specific primers were used to synthesize first-strand cDNA, so that both TCRalpha and TCRbeta chains were covered. TCRs were amplified with Phusion for around 19 PCR cycles, with a constant-region primer paired with the adapter attached to the V primers. The isolated mRNA was amplified using the MessageAmp II aRNA Amplification Kit, with in vitro transcription performed for less than 20 hours at 37 degrees C. The Dynabeads mRNA DIRECT Purification Kit was used to isolate mRNA for TCR sequencing. A second roughly 25-cycle Phusion PCR added indexed Illumina adapters, and products were purified with AMPure XP beads. Per the authors' processing: Using custom Perl scripts, TCR sequences encoding the same protein were pooled, out-of-frame sequences were removed, and the abundance of each clonotype was computed. Any TCR sequence backed by just one read was left out of the analysis. Repertoire metrics included Shannon entropy, Gini index, clonality, richness, and frequency of TCRs shared between repertoires. TCRdb trimmed the raw reads at Q25, called clones with MiXCR and kept productive beta chains. When rows share a CDR3 protein, they turn into one entry using the most common DNA and genes. The V and J calls follow TCRdb's processing rather than the paper's. The sample yields 95,000 to 100,000 distinct CDR3 sequences; less than 25% were counted once. In total, the top ten clones hold approximately 4% of the sample.

What the time point label conveys for this sample: after trial treatment. Explained via the paper, the treatment or condition label denotes: LDRT plus nivolumab, ipilimumab, low-dose cyclophosphamide and aspirin (RACIN trial). Donors were enrolled in RACIN, a single-arm phase I dose-escalation trial combining nivolumab, ipilimumab, aspirin, low-dose cyclophosphamide and low-dose radiotherapy. Patients with advanced, TIL-negative solid tumors were considered eligible. The chain is assembled from TRBV20-1 and TRBJ2-1, and 10 junctional nucleotides match TRBD2. This clonotype originated in a male donor with prostate cancer. The sample in question was PBMCs, obtained after low-dose radiotherapy plus immunotherapy. The nucleotide sequence is TGCAGTGCTAGTCGGGATAGCGGGGGGAGAACCTACAATGAGCAGTTCTTC. Its translation is CSASRDSGGRTYNEQFF.